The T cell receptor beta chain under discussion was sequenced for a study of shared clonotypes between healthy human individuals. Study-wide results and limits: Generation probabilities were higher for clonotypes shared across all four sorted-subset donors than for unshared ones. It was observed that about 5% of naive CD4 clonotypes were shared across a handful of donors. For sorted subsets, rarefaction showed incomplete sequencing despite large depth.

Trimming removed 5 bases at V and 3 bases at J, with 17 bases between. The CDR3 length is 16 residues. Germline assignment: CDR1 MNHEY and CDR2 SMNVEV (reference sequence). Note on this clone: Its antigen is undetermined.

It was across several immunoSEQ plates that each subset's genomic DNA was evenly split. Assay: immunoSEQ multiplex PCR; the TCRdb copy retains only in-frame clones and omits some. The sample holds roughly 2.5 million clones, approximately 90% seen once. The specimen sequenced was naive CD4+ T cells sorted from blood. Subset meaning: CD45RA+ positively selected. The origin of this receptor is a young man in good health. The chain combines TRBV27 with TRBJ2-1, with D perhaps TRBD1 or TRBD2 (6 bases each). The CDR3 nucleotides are TGTGCCAGCAGTACCCCTTCGGGGGCAAACTACAATGAGCAGTTCTTC. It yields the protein CASSTPSGANYNEQFF.